Below, one T cell receptor (beta chain) is given with its context. Antigen: not known. PCR primers comprised 60 Vbeta and 13 Jbeta primers. TCRdb's copy holds only in-frame clones and misses some; the assay was immunoSEQ multiplex PCR. The data contain 250,000 to 350,000 clones, 80% to 90% of them singletons. The CDR3 has 15 amino acids. Looked up from germline, CDR1 is SGHDT and CDR2 is YYEEEE. J was trimmed by 4 bases and V by 4 bases; bases with no gene match: 10. This specimen belongs to a study of cytomegalovirus exposure and HLA in healthy donors. Study details: Across around 400 genotyped donors, 81% landed in the Caucasian-associated ancestry cluster. Overall study findings and caveats: 15,000 to 20,000 TCR beta sequences were associated with HLA alleles at 0.05 false discovery rate in a later analysis.

The source of this sequence is a man in his forties in good health and CMV-seropositive. Material: PBMCs. J is TRBJ2-7 and V is TRBV5-6, with TRBD1 matching over 8 bases. The CDR3, as DNA: TGTGCCAGCAGCGTGGGACAGGTCCCCCCATACGAGCAGTACTTC. This encodes CASSVGQVPPYEQYF.